Listed below are T cell receptor beta chains from one sample, sequenced in a study of control samples from healthy donors and cancer patients. The repertoire was sequenced with immunoSEQ multiplex PCR; TCRdb's copy has only in-frame clones and lacks some. The profile covers 150,000 to 200,000 clones, with around 90% appearing a single time and 1.4% taken by the ten largest. The sample was blood. All receptors derive from a woman aged 50 to 60 in good health. Both conserved end residues are part of each CDR3. Fields, in order: J gene, D gene, V gene, clone size, CDR3 DNA, CDR3 protein. The D gene is left open where the match is weak. Only part of the rows carry a size: once, few, many, or a class if the clone is expanded.

TRBJ1-5,-,TRBV6-6,-,TGTGCCAGCAGTTACAGGGATAGCAATCAGCCCCAGCATTTT,CASSYRDSNQPQHF
TRBJ2-7,-,TRBV28,-,TGTGCCAGCAGTTTCCAGTTCCACGAGCAGTACTTC,CASSFQFHEQYF
TRBJ1-2,TRBD1,TRBV25-1,-,TGTGCCAGCAGCCTCCCAGGGGGAGGGGGTGATGGCTACACCTTC,CASSLPGGGGDGYTF
TRBJ2-3,TRBD2,TRBV10-3,-,TGTGCCATCAGCCGCGGGGGGGGAGTTAAAGATACGCAGTATTTT,CAISRGGGVKDTQYF
TRBJ2-1,TRBD1,TRBV5-4,-,TGTGCCAGCAGCTTGGCCGGACAGGGGGCAGTGGGTGAGCAGTTCTTC,CASSLAGQGAVGEQFF
TRBJ1-5,TRBD1,TRBV6-5,-,TGTGCCAGCAGTAACGGACAGGGGCAGGGACAGCCCCAGCATTTT,CASSNGQGQGQPQHF
TRBJ2-7,-,TRBV3-1/TRBV3-2,-,TGTGCCAGCAGCCAAGTGCCGGGGTCCTCCTACGAGCAGTACTTC,CASSQVPGSSYEQYF
TRBJ1-2,-,TRBV28,-,TGTGCCAGCAGGCCTCGGGAGAGTGGCTACACCTTC,CASRPRESGYTF
TRBJ1-1,TRBD1,TRBV6-5,once,TGTGCCAGCACCTCCCGGGACAGGGGCAGGGCTGAAGCTTTCTTT,CASTSRDRGRAEAFF
TRBJ2-1,TRBD2,TRBV11-2,-,TGTGCCAGCAGCTCAAGCGCGATAGCGGGAGTCTACAATGAGCAGTTCTTC,CASSSSAIAGVYNEQFF
TRBJ1-1,TRBD1,TRBV7-9,-,TGTGCCAGCAGCAAATGGGGACAGGGCACTGAAGCTTTCTTT,CASSKWGQGTEAFF
TRBJ1-1,-,TRBV28,-,TGTGCCAGCAGTTTATGGCGGAGCACCATGAACACTGAAGCTTTCTTT,CASSLWRSTMNTEAFF
TRBJ1-5,-,TRBV7-2,-,TGTGCCAGCAGCCCCCGAATACTTCAGCCCCAGCATTTT,CASSPRILQPQHF
TRBJ2-5,-,TRBV5-4,-,TGTGCCAGCGGGAACAGGGAACAAGAGACCCAGTACTTC,CASGNREQETQYF
TRBJ2-3,-,TRBV28,-,TGTGCCAGCACGGGGCGTGGGGATACGCAGTATTTT,CASTGRGDTQYF
TRBJ1-6,TRBD1,TRBV28,-,TGTGCCAGCACCCAAGGTGGGGACAGGGGTTCACCCCTCCACTTT,CASTQGGDRGSPLHF
TRBJ2-1,-,TRBV3-1/TRBV3-2,-,TGTGCCAGCAGCCAAGATTTTACAGGCCAAAATGAGCAGTTCTTC,CASSQDFTGQNEQFF
TRBJ2-7,-,TRBV30,-,TGTGCCTGGATGGGCCAAGCAGCTGGGTCATCCTACGAGCAGTACTTC,CAWMGQAAGSSYEQYF
TRBJ1-3,TRBD1,TRBV28,-,TGTGCCAGCAGCATTGGGACAGGGTGGGTCTACACCATATATTTT,CASSIGTGWVYTIYF
TRBJ2-5,TRBD2,TRBV11-2,-,TGTGCCAGCAGCCTAGCCGGAGGTCAGCGGGGGCAAGAGACCCAGTACTTC,CASSLAGGQRGQETQYF
TRBJ1-1,-,TRBV19,-,TGTGCCAGTAGTATACTCTCAGGGATGAGCACTGAAGCTTTCTTT,CASSILSGMSTEAFF
TRBJ1-3,-,TRBV6-6,-,TGTGCCAGCAGTTACTCGGTTTGGGGCACCATATATTTT,CASSYSVWGTIYF
TRBJ2-5,TRBD1,TRBV5-1,-,TGCGCCAGCAGCTTGGGCAACACAGGGGGAGGAGAGACCCAGTACTTC,CASSLGNTGGGETQYF
TRBJ1-1,-,TRBV18,-,TGTGCCAGCTCACCGGTCCAGCACACTGAAGCTTTCTTT,CASSPVQHTEAFF
TRBJ2-3,TRBD1,TRBV6-2/TRBV6-3,-,TGTGCCAGCAGACCTCAGGGGGCCGCAGATACGCAGTATTTT,CASRPQGAADTQYF
TRBJ2-3,TRBD2,TRBV29-1,-,TGCAGCGTTGATCGAGGAATAAAAGCGGGAGGGGCAGATACGCAGTATTTT,CSVDRGIKAGGADTQYF
TRBJ1-3,-,TRBV30,-,TGTGCCTGGGGAAGATTGTCAGGGAACACCATATATTTT,CAWGRLSGNTIYF
TRBJ2-1,TRBD2,TRBV6-2/TRBV6-3,once,TGTGCCAGCAGTTACCCTAGCGGGTTCTACAATGAGCAGTTCTTC,CASSYPSGFYNEQFF
TRBJ2-1,TRBD1,TRBV27,-,TGTGCCAGCAGTTTAAACCGGGACAGGGGTGGCAATGAGCAGTTCTTC,CASSLNRDRGGNEQFF
TRBJ2-5,TRBD1,TRBV29-1,-,TGCAGCGTTGAAGAGCCACAGGGGGGGACCCAGTACTTC,CSVEEPQGGTQYF
TRBJ1-2,-,TRBV4-2,-,TGTGCCAGCAGCCAATATGCGGCGCGGGATGGCTACACCTTC,CASSQYAARDGYTF
TRBJ2-3,-,TRBV6-6,-,TGTGCCAGCAGTTACCTCACCACAGATACGCAGTATTTT,CASSYLTTDTQYF
TRBJ2-1,-,TRBV4-1,-,TGCGCCAGCAGCCAAGAAGGGGGGGAATCCTCCTACAATGAGCAGTTCTTC,CASSQEGGESSYNEQFF